Listed here are 30 T cell receptor beta chains from one sample, sequenced in a study of cytomegalovirus exposure and HLA in healthy donors. Amplification used 60 Vbeta primers and 13 Jbeta primers. Method: immunoSEQ multiplex PCR; TCRdb's copy keeps in-frame clones and lacks some. The sample lists approximately 100,000 clones, approximately 72% seen once, with about 4% in the top ten. Sequenced sample: PBMCs. Receptors originate from a woman between 40 and 55 years old in good health and CMV-seropositive.

The chain is built from TRBV7-9 and TRBJ1-2, with 8 bases identical to TRBD1. CDR3 length equals 14 residues. With 6 bases clipped from V and 6 bases from J, the junction kept 9 bases outside the gene matches. Germline loops: CDR1 SEHNR, CDR2 FQNEAQ (reference sequence). This CDR3 reads CASSYRTGRDGYTF. The CDR3 DNA follows: TGTGCCAGCAGTTATCGGACAGGGAGGGATGGCTACACCTTC.

The chain is built from TRBV19 and TRBJ2-5; 13 nucleotides align to TRBD2. TRBJ2-7 explains the end of the DNA better; the J call may be wrong. The CDR3 loop spans 13 amino acids. Germline CDR1 LNHDA, CDR2 SQIVND (reference sequence). CDR3 sequence: CASPRTSGSEQYF. In DNA form, the CDR3 reads TGTGCCAGTCCCCGGACTAGCGGGAGCGAGCAGTACTTC.

This sequence joins TRBV7-9 and TRBJ1-1; D is undetermined. The CDR3 spans 15 residues. Germline V gene data show CDR1 as SEHNR and CDR2 as FQNEAQ (reference sequence). V was clipped by 5 bases and J by 1 base, with 14 bases between them. The CDR3 here is CASSPSSYTNTEAFF. DNA of the CDR3: TGTGCCAGCAGCCCATCTAGTTATACGAACACTGAAGCTTTCTTT.

This chain joins TRBV6-1 and TRBJ2-1, with D maybe TRBD2 (6 bases). V lost 2 bases, J lost 4 bases, and 12 bases lay in between. Germline V lookup: CDR1 MNHNS, CDR2 SASEGT. This CDR3 spans 15 amino acids. The CDR3 region is CASSETAGTYNEQFF. CDR3 sequence (DNA): TGTGCCAGCAGTGAAACGGCGGGAACTTACAATGAGCAGTTCTTC.

The genes are TRBV6-5 and TRBJ2-5; TRBD2 matches at 10 bases. J was trimmed by 2 bases and V by 2 bases; bases with no gene match: 5. The germline gives CDR1 MNHEY, CDR2 SVGAGI. The CDR3 length is 16 residues. CDR3 in DNA: TGTGCCAGCAGTTACCGGGGACTAGCGTCTCAAGAGACCCAGTACTTC. Translating gives CASSYRGLASQETQYF.

The V call is TRBV5-1, the J call TRBJ2-5; D may be TRBD2 (6 bases). The germline CDR1 and CDR2 sequences are SGHRS and YFSETQ. CDR3 length equals 13 residues. V shed 3 bases and J shed 3 bases, with 9 bases lying between them. The DNA of the CDR3 is TGCGCCAGCAGCTCCGGGGGAAAAGAGACCCAGTACTTC. Encoded protein: CASSSGGKETQYF.

The chain carries TRBV2 and TRBJ1-2; possible D gene TRBD1, 6 bases. Per the germline V gene, CDR1 is SNHLY and CDR2 is FYNNEI. Trimming pared 2 bases from V and 4 bases from J, leaving 17 bases between. CDR3 length: 16 amino acids. The CDR3: CASSERGALGGYGYTF. The DNA for the CDR3 is TGTGCCAGCAGTGAACGGGGGGCCCTTGGCGGCTATGGCTACACCTTC.

J is TRBJ1-2 and V is TRBV28, with D unresolved. V was trimmed by 3 bases and J by 3 bases, leaving 11 bases between them. The length of the CDR3 is 14 residues. CDR1 is MDHEN, CDR2 SYDVKM, per germline. CDR3 residues: CASSFSGIYYGYTF. CDR3 nucleotide sequence: TGTGCCAGCAGTTTCTCGGGGATTTACTATGGCTACACCTTC.

The chain recombines TRBV7-2 with TRBJ2-2, with 10 bases lining up with TRBD1. V dropped 1 base and J dropped 3; count of bases not matched to a gene: 2. Per germline, CDR1 SGHTA and CDR2 FQGNSA. The CDR3 spans 16 residues. CDR3 sequence: CASSLGGQGHTGELFF. CDR3 bases: TGTGCCAGCAGCTTAGGGGGACAGGGGCACACCGGGGAGCTGTTTTTT. Combining the CDR3 with reference TRBV7-2 and TRBJ2-2 gives the whole variable domain GAGVSQSPSNKVTEKGKDVELRCDPISGHTALYWYRQSLGQGLEFLIYFQGNSAPDKSGLPSDRFSAERTGGSVSTLTIQRTQQEDSAVYLCASSLGGQGHTGELFFGEGSRLTVL.

The V gene is TRBV9, the J gene TRBJ2-7, with 9 bases identical to TRBD2. From germline, CDR1 is SGDLS and CDR2 YYNGEE. With 0 bases clipped from V and 4 bases from J, the junction kept 5 bases outside the gene matches. CDR3 length equals 15 residues. The CDR3 here is CASSVAAGGSYEQYF. The CDR3, as DNA: TGTGCCAGCAGCGTAGCGGCGGGAGGGTCTTACGAGCAGTACTTC.

Only one count was recorded for this clone. The chain is built from TRBV6-1 and TRBJ2-2; TRBD2 agrees at 10 bases. The germline V gene has CDR1 MNHNS and CDR2 SASEGT. The CDR3 contains 15 residues. Trimming removed 2 bases from V and 5 bases from J; junction bases left unmatched: 2. This chain's CDR3 is CASSEKLAGTGELFF. The CDR3 DNA sequence: TGTGCCAGCAGTGAAAAACTAGCGGGAACCGGGGAGCTGTTTTTT.

The rearrangement uses TRBV19 and TRBJ1-2, with D possibly TRBD1 on 6 matching bases. Germline V gives CDR1 LNHDA, CDR2 SQIVND (reference sequence). Trimming removed 0 bases from V and 6 bases from J, with 20 bases in between. The CDR3 sequence is 17 residues long. DNA for the CDR3: TGTGCCAGTAGTATAGAAGGTGGGGGGGCGTCTCCCGATGGCTACACCTTC. This codes for CASSIEGGGASPDGYTF.

The chain employs TRBV19 and TRBJ1-1; D perhaps matches TRBD1 (5 bases). The CDR3 has 13 residues. The germline V and J ends were trimmed by 3 bases and 6 bases, with 11 bases remaining between them. CDR1 is LNHDA, CDR2 SQIVND, per germline (reference sequence). CDR3 loop: CASSIGHQSEAFF. As DNA, the CDR3 is TGTGCCAGTAGTATTGGACACCAGTCTGAAGCTTTCTTT.

This chain uses TRBV6-1 with TRBJ1-5; D uncertain. Germline CDR1 and CDR2: MNHNS and SASEGT. The V end was cut by 4 bases, the J end by 3 bases, with 10 bases between. The CDR3 is made up of 14 amino acids. CDR3 DNA sequence: TGTGCCAGCAGTGTTAGCCTGAACAATCAGCCCCAGCATTTT. Its protein is CASSVSLNNQPQHF.

The table lists this clone with a count of one. The chain recombines TRBV28 with TRBJ2-7; maybe TRBD1 (5 bases). CDR1 is MDHEN, CDR2 SYDVKM, per germline. V was trimmed by 8 bases and J by 3 bases, leaving 14 bases between them. There are 13 residues in the CDR3. Written as DNA, the CDR3 is TGTGCCAGCTCAGAAAGGGGCCTCTACGAGCAGTACTTC. This translates into CASSERGLYEQYF.

The J gene is TRBJ2-3, the V gene TRBV2, with 8 nucleotides matching TRBD2. Germline-derived CDR1 and CDR2 are SNHLY and FYNNEI. J lost 4 bases, V lost 5 bases, and 8 bases had no gene match. This CDR3 spans 15 amino acids. Here the CDR3 reads CASSYIAGSPDTQYF. CDR3 bases: TGTGCCAGCAGTTATATAGCGGGATCCCCAGATACGCAGTATTTT. Complete variable domain (other parts from reference TRBV2 and TRBJ2-3): EPEVTQTPSHQVTQMGQEVILRCVPISNHLYFYWYRQILGQKVEFLVSFYNNEISEKSEIFDDQFSVERPDGSNFTLKIRSTKLEDSAMYFCASSYIAGSPDTQYFGPGTRLTVL.

V gene TRBV4-1 combines with J gene TRBJ2-2; D remains ambiguous. In germline, CDR1 is MGHRA, CDR2 YSYEKL. This CDR3 comprises 16 residues. With 1 base removed from V and 0 bases from J, the gap between germline ends came to 9 bases. This CDR3 reads CASSQAPVPNTGELFF. The CDR3 coding sequence is TGCGCCAGCAGCCAAGCCCCGGTCCCGAACACCGGGGAGCTGTTTTTT.

The chain combines TRBV20-1 with TRBJ2-1; the D is unclear. Trimming pared 5 bases from V and 10 bases from J, leaving 9 bases between. This CDR3 region has 10 residues. Looked up from germline, CDR1 is DFQATT and CDR2 is SNEGSKA (reference sequence). CDR3 DNA sequence: TGCAGTGCTGCCCGGGTCGAGCAGTTCTTC. Protein product: CSAARVEQFF.

The chain uses TRBV29-1 and TRBJ2-1, with a tentative D call TRBD1 (6 bases). CDR1 and CDR2 (germline): SQVTM, ANQGSEA. The CDR3 covers 12 residues. V lost 8 bases, J lost 4 bases, and 12 bases lay in between. The CDR3 protein is CSNRGQYNEQFF. CDR3 nucleotides: TGCAGCAATAGAGGACAGTACAATGAGCAGTTCTTC.

The rearrangement links TRBV7-2 to TRBJ2-7; possibly TRBD1 for D (7 bases). Germline CDR1 and CDR2: SGHTA and FQGNSA. The CDR3 is 17 residues long. V dropped 5 bases and J dropped 5 bases, with 25 bases sitting between them. DNA of the CDR3: TGTGCCAGCAGCCCTAGTCGCGGGACAGTGTTAAGCGACGAGCAGTACTTC. Encoded protein: CASSPSRGTVLSDEQYF.

This chain uses TRBV27 with TRBJ2-1; 7 bases map to TRBD2. The CDR3 is made up of 15 amino acids. With V trimmed by 2 bases and J by 3 bases, 4 bases remained unmatched. The germline V gene encodes CDR1 MNHEY and CDR2 SMNVEV (reference sequence). The CDR3 coding sequence is TGTGCCAGCAGTTTACGGGAGGAAGGCTACAATGAGCAGTTCTTC. This translates into CASSLREEGYNEQFF.

In its sample, this clone was seen once. V gene TRBV9 combines with J gene TRBJ2-3, with 7 bases fitting TRBD2. The CDR3 sequence is 15 residues long. V lost 0 bases, J lost 4 bases, and 5 bases stayed unmatched. The germline V gene encodes CDR1 SGDLS and CDR2 YYNGEE. CDR3 region: CASSVAGGGPDTQYF. The CDR3 region has the DNA TGTGCCAGCAGCGTAGCGGGGGGTGGCCCAGATACGCAGTATTTT. The full variable domain, in which reference TRBV9 and TRBJ2-3 provide the parts outside the CDR3, is DSGVTQTPKHLITATGQRVTLRCSPRSGDLSVYWYQQSLDQGLQFLIQYYNGEERAKGNILERFSAQQFPDLHSELNLSSLELGDSALYFCASSVAGGGPDTQYFGPGTRLTVL.

The chain carries TRBV7-2 and TRBJ1-5, with D possibly being TRBD1 (6 bases). This CDR3 region has 14 residues. Trimming cost V 8 bases and J 4 bases, with 15 bases left between them. Per the germline V gene, CDR1 is SGHTA and CDR2 is FQGNSA. CDR3 protein: CASGLRQGNQPQHF. Here the CDR3 DNA reads TGTGCCAGCGGTCTCAGGCAGGGGAATCAGCCCCAGCATTTT. The complete variable domain, with remaining parts taken from reference TRBV7-2 and TRBJ1-5, reads GAGVSQSPSNKVTEKGKDVELRCDPISGHTALYWYRQSLGQGLEFLIYFQGNSAPDKSGLPSDRFSAERTGGSVSTLTIQRTQQEDSAVYLCASGLRQGNQPQHFGDGTRLSIL.

The J gene is TRBJ2-2, the V gene TRBV10-1; 7 bases align to TRBD2. The CDR3 extends over 16 amino acids. The V segment lost 5 bases and the J segment 1 base; nucleotides outside the gene matches: 7. Germline CDR1 WNHNN, CDR2 SYGVQD (reference sequence). CDR3 protein: CASSRNLAVNTGELFF. The CDR3 nucleotides read TGCGCCAGCAGTCGGAATCTAGCGGTGAACACCGGGGAGCTGTTTTTT.

J is TRBJ2-2 and V is TRBV29-1; D gene uncertain. Looked up from germline, CDR1 is SQVTM and CDR2 is ANQGSEA. This CDR3 spans 13 amino acids. Trimming took 5 bases from V and 2 from J, leaving 9 bases between them. CDR3 DNA sequence: TGCAGCGTTCGTGACATTAACACCGGGGAGCTGTTTTTT. Protein sequence: CSVRDINTGELFF.

With respect to this clone: The identical CDR3 is also encoded by other nucleotide sequences in the sample. The rearrangement uses TRBV30 and TRBJ1-2; TRBD1 aligns across 7 bases. The CDR3 loop spans 13 amino acids. The V segment lost 0 bases and the J segment 6 bases; nucleotides outside the gene matches: 4. CDR1 and CDR2 (germline): GTSNPN, SVGIG (reference sequence). The CDR3 DNA reads TGTGCCTGGAGTGTAGGCCAGGGGGATGGCTACACCTTC. Protein: CAWSVGQGDGYTF.

The V call is TRBV5-1, the J call TRBJ1-2; TRBD1 aligns across 7 bases. V was clipped by 1 base and J by 6 bases; unmatched bases: 6. Per germline, CDR1 SGHRS and CDR2 YFSETQ. The CDR3 totals 14 residues. The CDR3 reads CASSLFDRVNGYTF. The CDR3 nucleotides read TGCGCCAGCAGCTTGTTCGACAGGGTGAATGGCTACACCTTC.

V gene TRBV4-1 combines with J gene TRBJ2-3, with 12 positions matching TRBD2. The CDR3 sequence is 18 residues long. Germline V gene lookup returns CDR1 MGHRA and CDR2 YSYEKL. After removal of 1 base from V and 4 bases from J, the junction contained 9 bases not matched to a gene. In nucleotides, the CDR3 is TGCGCCAGCAGCCAAGCCCGACTAGCGGGAGTGGGGTCAGATACGCAGTATTTT. Protein sequence: CASSQARLAGVGSDTQYF.

This chain connects TRBV9 to TRBJ2-5; 10 positions match TRBD2. Germline V CDR1 and CDR2: SGDLS, YYNGEE. J was trimmed by 5 bases and V by 4 bases; bases with no gene match: 2. The CDR3 is 13 residues long. CDR3 coding DNA: TGTGCCAGCAGCCGGACTAGCGGCGAGACCCAGTACTTC. This sequence encodes CASSRTSGETQYF.

The CDR3 reads CAWSHTRTFRSGNTIYF. CDR3 nucleotides: TGTGCCTGGAGCCATACTCGGACTTTCCGCTCTGGAAACACCATATATTTT. V is TRBV30 and J is TRBJ1-3; D is undetermined. From germline, CDR1 is GTSNPN and CDR2 SVGIG (reference sequence). CDR3 length equals 17 residues. V was trimmed by 3 bases and J by 0 bases, leaving 18 bases between them.